A single sample is the source of the 20 T cell receptor beta chains below, sequenced in a study of blood T cell repertoires in COVID-19. Using immunoSEQ multiplex PCR, the repertoire was profiled, and TCRdb retains in-frame clones only, with some absent. The sample shows roughly 250,000 clones, roughly 91% of them seen only once. Material: peripheral blood. The source of these receptors is a woman in her forties who had recovered from COVID-19.

The chain carries TRBV5-6 and TRBJ2-2; unclear D gene. The germline gives CDR1 SGHDT, CDR2 YYEEEE. The V and J ends lost 0 bases and 8 bases respectively, with 8 bases between them. CDR3 size: 13 residues. The DNA for the CDR3 is TGTGCCAGCAGCTTGGATCGGTCGGGGGAGCTGTTTTTT. This sequence encodes CASSLDRSGELFF.

The chain recombines TRBV29-1 with TRBJ2-1, with 10 bases identical to TRBD2. The CDR3 sequence is 14 residues long. The germline gives CDR1 SQVTM, CDR2 ANQGSEA. Unmatched junction bases numbered 6, after V lost 6 bases and J lost 4 bases. The CDR3 here is CSVPLAGLYNEQFF. The CDR3 DNA reads TGCAGCGTCCCACTAGCGGGACTGTACAATGAGCAGTTCTTC.

This chain's CDR3 is CASSLSGSPISFTDTQYF. CDR3 in DNA: TGTGCCAGCAGTTTATCCGGGAGCCCGATCAGTTTCACAGATACGCAGTATTTT. J is TRBJ2-3 and V is TRBV27, with D maybe TRBD2 (6 bases). CDR3 size: 18 residues. Germline lookup yields CDR1 MNHEY and CDR2 SMNVEV (reference sequence). V was clipped by 0 bases and J by 2 bases, with 18 bases between them.

DNA of the CDR3: TGTGCCAGCAGCTTCGGCAGCGCCCTAGCGGAGACCCAGTACTTC. As protein: CASSFGSALAETQYF. The chain links TRBV11-3 to TRBJ2-5, with a weak D call TRBD2 (6 bases). Trimming pared 3 bases from V and 5 bases from J, leaving 16 bases between. This CDR3 spans 15 amino acids. Per germline, CDR1 SGHNT and CDR2 YENEEA.

The rearrangement links TRBV7-9 to TRBJ2-5, with D possibly being TRBD2 (5 bases). The germline CDR1 and CDR2 sequences are SEHNR and FQNEAQ (reference sequence). Trimming removed 2 bases from V and 7 bases from J, with 11 bases in between. The CDR3 runs 13 residues. The CDR3 nucleotides are TGTGCCAGCAGCTTACCCCCCCGGGGGACCCAGTACTTC. It encodes CASSLPPRGTQYF. The full variable domain, its missing parts supplied by reference TRBV7-9 and TRBJ2-5, is DTGVSQNPRHKITKRGQNVTFRCDPISEHNRLYWYRQTLGQGPEFLTYFQNEAQLEKSRLLSDRFSAERPKGSFSTLEIQRTEQGDSAMYLCASSLPPRGTQYFGPGTRLLVL.

The rearrangement uses TRBV10-3 and TRBJ1-2; 11 bases align to TRBD1. V was pared by 3 bases and J by 5 bases, with 11 bases of the junction left unmatched. The CDR3 consists of 17 residues. CDR1 ENHRY and CDR2 SYGVKD come from the germline V gene. DNA for the CDR3: TGTGCCATCAGTGACCCGGACAGGGGGCCTAAGGAGTATGGCTACACCTTC. Protein: CAISDPDRGPKEYGYTF.

The V and J genes are TRBV30 and TRBJ2-5, with a weak D call TRBD2 (6 bases). Per the germline V gene, CDR1 is GTSNPN and CDR2 is SVGIG (reference sequence). The length of the CDR3 is 18 residues. The V end lost 2 bases, the J end lost 5 bases, and 27 bases lay between the germline ends. For the CDR3, the DNA is TGTGCCTGGAGTCTACCCCCGCTGGCGCGTCGAGGAGGGGAGACCCAGTACTTC. This gives the protein CAWSLPPLARRGGETQYF.

The chain links TRBV2 to TRBJ1-4; 12 nucleotides line up with TRBD1. The length of the CDR3 is 18 residues. Germline values: CDR1 SNHLY, CDR2 FYNNEI. V shed 6 bases and J 3 bases; nucleotides not matched to a gene: 11. DNA for the CDR3: TGTGCCAGCAGGGCCCCCGGGACAGGGGGCCTGGCTAATGAAAAACTGTTTTTT. Encoded protein: CASRAPGTGGLANEKLFF.

The chain carries TRBV25-1 and TRBJ2-5, with D perhaps TRBD2 (6 bases). Germline V gives CDR1 MGHDK, CDR2 SYGVNS. This CDR3 has 14 residues. The V and J ends lost 1 base and 6 bases respectively, with 12 bases between them. Written as DNA, the CDR3 is TGTGCCAGCAGTGAATTTGGTAGCGGCAAGACCCAGTACTTC. Translating it yields CASSEFGSGKTQYF.

This sequence joins TRBV11-3 and TRBJ2-7, with 9 bases aligning to TRBD2. This CDR3 comprises 14 residues. Germline values: CDR1 SGHNT, CDR2 YENEEA. Trimming at V came to 5 bases and at J to 5 bases, leaving 7 bases not matched to a gene. The CDR3 here is CASSPRTSAHEQYV. CDR3 nucleotide sequence: TGTGCCAGCAGCCCCCGGACTAGCGCCCACGAGCAGTACGTC.

This clone was seen just once. The chain employs TRBV5-1 and TRBJ1-1; tentative D call: TRBD1 (5 bases). The CDR3 is made up of 16 amino acids. The germline V gene has CDR1 SGHRS and CDR2 YFSETQ. The V end lost 0 bases, the J end lost 1 base, and 13 bases lay between the germline ends. The CDR3 region is CASSLAPTGQNTEAFF. The CDR3 coding sequence is TGCGCCAGCAGCTTGGCCCCGACCGGACAGAACACTGAAGCTTTCTTT.

This clone was seen a single time. The chain uses TRBV29-1 and TRBJ2-5; a weak D match, TRBD2 (7 bases). Per the germline V gene, CDR1 is SQVTM and CDR2 is ANQGSEA. The CDR3 loop spans 13 amino acids. The CDR3 spells CTGWGGGQETQYF. In DNA form, the CDR3 reads TGCACCGGTTGGGGGGGCGGGCAAGAGACCCAGTACTTC.

The rearrangement links TRBV21-1 to TRBJ2-7; the DNA was not compared with TRBD1, the D call given in the table. TRBV21-1 is shown as a pseudogene. The CDR3 runs to 18 residues. This chain's CDR3 is CASTTGGKGGPSSYEQYV. The CDR3 DNA follows: TGTGCCAGCACCACAGGGGGGAAGGGGGGACCAAGCTCCTACGAGCAGTACGTC.

The chain is built from TRBV18 and TRBJ2-3; D gene unclear. The germline gives CDR1 KGHSH, CDR2 LQKENI. The V end was cut by 5 bases, the J end by 0 bases, with 3 bases between. The CDR3 covers 12 residues. CDR3 loop: CASSASTDTQYF. The CDR3 coding sequence is TGTGCCAGCTCAGCGAGCACAGATACGCAGTATTTT.

CDR3 sequence (DNA): TGCGCCAGCTGCCGGGACAACACCTATGGCTACACCTTC. Protein product: CASCRDNTYGYTF. The gene calls are TRBV5-1 and TRBJ1-2; D is perhaps TRBD1 (6 bases). Germline V gene sequence: CDR1 SGHRS, CDR2 YFSETQ. This CDR3 comprises 13 residues. Trimming pared 7 bases from V and 4 bases from J, leaving 14 bases between.

This clone showed up just once. The chain joins TRBV5-1 to TRBJ1-3; D is uncertain. V was pared by 0 bases and J by 0 bases, with 7 bases between. Germline V gives CDR1 SGHRS, CDR2 YFSETQ. The CDR3 is 15 residues long. CDR3 DNA sequence: TGCGCCAGCAGCTTGGGGCAGGTCTCTGGAAACACCATATATTTT. Translating gives CASSLGQVSGNTIYF.

The chain couples TRBV7-2 to TRBJ2-3; 8 bases align to TRBD2. V trimming: 5 bases; J trimming: 8 bases; junction bases outside the gene matches: 9. The germline CDR1 and CDR2 sequences are SGHTA and FQGNSA. The length of the CDR3 is 14 residues. CDR3 DNA: TGTGCCAGCAGCCCCACCCGGGCGGGGGGTACGCAGTATTTT. Translation: CASSPTRAGGTQYF. The full variable domain, with the rest looked up from reference TRBV7-2 and TRBJ2-3, is GAGVSQSPSNKVTEKGKDVELRCDPISGHTALYWYRQSLGQGLEFLIYFQGNSAPDKSGLPSDRFSAERTGGSVSTLTIQRTQQEDSAVYLCASSPTRAGGTQYFGPGTRLTVL.

The chain uses TRBV19 and TRBJ1-5; no firm D call. The CDR3 spans 13 residues. Germline CDR1 and CDR2: LNHDA and SQIVND (reference sequence). V dropped 7 bases and J dropped 5 bases, with 12 bases sitting between them. Here the CDR3 reads CASMDGGHQPQHF. CDR3 nucleotide sequence: TGTGCCAGTATGGACGGAGGACATCAGCCCCAGCATTTT.

V usage is TRBV11-2 and J usage is TRBJ1-2; TRBD1 aligns across 7 bases. J was trimmed by 4 bases and V by 0 bases; bases with no gene match: 5. The CDR3 consists of 15 residues. Germline V gene data show CDR1 as SGHAT and CDR2 as FQNNGV. The DNA for the CDR3 is TGTGCCAGCAGCTTAGAGGGGTGGGACAGCTATGGCTACACCTTC. Amino acid sequence: CASSLEGWDSYGYTF. The full variable domain, with the rest looked up from reference TRBV11-2 and TRBJ1-2, is EAGVAQSPRYKIIEKRQSVAFWCNPISGHATLYWYQQILGQGPKLLIQFQNNGVVDDSQLPKDRFSAERLKGVDSTLKIQPAKLEDSAVYLCASSLEGWDSYGYTFGSGTRLTVV.

The V call is TRBV29-1, the J call TRBJ2-2; 8 nucleotides align to TRBD2. Looked up from germline, CDR1 is SQVTM and CDR2 is ANQGSEA. This CDR3 spans 14 amino acids. V dropped 4 bases and J dropped 0; count of bases not matched to a gene: 1. The chain's CDR3 is CSVGSGTNTGELFF. CDR3 DNA sequence: TGCAGCGTTGGTAGCGGGACGAACACCGGGGAGCTGTTTTTT.